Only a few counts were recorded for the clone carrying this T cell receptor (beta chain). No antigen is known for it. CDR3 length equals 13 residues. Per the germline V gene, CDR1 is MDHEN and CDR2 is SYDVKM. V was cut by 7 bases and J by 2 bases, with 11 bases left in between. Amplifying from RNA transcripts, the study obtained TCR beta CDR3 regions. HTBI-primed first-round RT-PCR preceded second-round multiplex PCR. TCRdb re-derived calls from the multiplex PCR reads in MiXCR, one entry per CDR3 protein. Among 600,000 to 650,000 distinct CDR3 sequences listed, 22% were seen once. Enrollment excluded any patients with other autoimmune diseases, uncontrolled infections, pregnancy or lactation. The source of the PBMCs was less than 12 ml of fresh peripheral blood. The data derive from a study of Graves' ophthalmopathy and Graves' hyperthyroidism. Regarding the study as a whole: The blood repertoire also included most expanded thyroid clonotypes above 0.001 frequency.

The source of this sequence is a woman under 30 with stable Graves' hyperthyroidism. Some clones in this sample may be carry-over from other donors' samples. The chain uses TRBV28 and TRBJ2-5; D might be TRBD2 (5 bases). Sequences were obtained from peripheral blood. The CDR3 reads CASKEAAQETQYF. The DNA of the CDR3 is TGTGCCAGCAAGGAGGCAGCTCAAGAGACCCAGTACTTC.